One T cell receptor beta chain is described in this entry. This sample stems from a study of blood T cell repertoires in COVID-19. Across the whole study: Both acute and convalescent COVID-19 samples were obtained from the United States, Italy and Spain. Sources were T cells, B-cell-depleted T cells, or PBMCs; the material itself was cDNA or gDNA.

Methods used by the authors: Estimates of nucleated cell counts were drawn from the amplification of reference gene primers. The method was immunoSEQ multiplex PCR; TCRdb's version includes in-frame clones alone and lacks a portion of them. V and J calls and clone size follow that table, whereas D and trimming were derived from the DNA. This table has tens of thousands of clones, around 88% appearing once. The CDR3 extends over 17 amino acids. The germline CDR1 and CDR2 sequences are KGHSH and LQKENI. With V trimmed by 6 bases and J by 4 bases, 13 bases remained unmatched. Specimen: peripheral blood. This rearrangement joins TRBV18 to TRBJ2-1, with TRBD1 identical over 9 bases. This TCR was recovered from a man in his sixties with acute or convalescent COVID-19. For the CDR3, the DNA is TGTGCCAGCTCGCCTCGGACAGGGGACACGTGGTACAATGAGCAGTTCTTC. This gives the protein CASSPRTGDTWYNEQFF.